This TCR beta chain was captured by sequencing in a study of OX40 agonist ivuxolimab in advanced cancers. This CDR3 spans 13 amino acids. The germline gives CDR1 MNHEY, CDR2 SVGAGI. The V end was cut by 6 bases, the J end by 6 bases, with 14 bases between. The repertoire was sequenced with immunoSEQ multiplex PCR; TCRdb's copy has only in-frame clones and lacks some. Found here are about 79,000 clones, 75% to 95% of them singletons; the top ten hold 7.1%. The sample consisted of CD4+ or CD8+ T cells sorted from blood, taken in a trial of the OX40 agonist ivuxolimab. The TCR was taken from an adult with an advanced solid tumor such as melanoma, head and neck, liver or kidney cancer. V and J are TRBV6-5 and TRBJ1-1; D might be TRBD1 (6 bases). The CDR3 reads CASSLRGVAEAFF. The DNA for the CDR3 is TGTGCCAGCAGCCTCAGGGGTGTCGCTGAAGCTTTCTTT.